Below, one T cell receptor (beta chain) is given with its context. Its cognate antigen has yet to be identified. The sample holds no much larger clone one base away, and base qualities are not on file. The data stem from a study of T cells after yellow fever vaccination (dated by TCRdb to between 2018 and 2021). Context from the whole study: The SMART-Seq v4 Ultra Low Input RNA kit was used to prepare libraries from fractions with low cell numbers. Bulk TCR alpha and beta repertoires were sequenced longitudinally to track T-cell clones before and after primary and booster YFV17D yellow fever vaccination. Two healthy male donors, one aged 18 to 30 and one aged 30 to 40 years, were included in the cohort. Blood was drawn at multiple timepoints before and after primary and secondary immunization, with bulk PBMC replicates and cell subsets isolated.

V is reduced by 5 bases and J by 4 bases, leaving a spacing of 14 bases between them. The CDR3 contains 13 residues, cysteine and phenylalanine counted. Only CDR3 DNA remains: 39 bases, in frame from the first base. The germline V gene (reference sequence) provides CDR1 DFQATT and CDR2 SNEGSKA. The treatment or condition label corresponds to: live attenuated yellow fever vaccine strain. Two biological replicates of bulk PBMCs were collected at each blood-draw timepoint. PBMCs were isolated from peripheral blood using a standard Ficoll-Paque protocol. RNA was extracted with TriZol from bulk PBMCs, CD4 and CD8 fractions, and dextramer-positive and dextramer-negative fractions. TCRdb names Illumina NovaSeq 6000 as the instrument used. TCR cDNA was synthesized by 5'RACE template switching, which introduced a universal primer site and unique molecular identifiers. Priming of cDNA synthesis was performed from both the TCR alpha and TCR beta constant segments. Library amplification used two PCR steps, and the second PCR step added sample barcodes and sequencing adapters. Sequencing of libraries was done on Illumina HiSeq 2500 (2x100 bp) or NovaSeq (2x150 bp). In the authors' own workflow: MIGEC handled demultiplexing of reads and collapsing into UMI consensus sequences, while MiXCR performed V(D)J alignment. Vaccine-responding clonotypes were identified with edgeR using replicate PBMC samples, with FDR below 0.01 and a log2 fold change above 5 up to day 15 being required. Bulk clonotypes were assigned CD4 or CD8 identity according to which sequenced CD4 or CD8 repertoire held them at higher abundance. TCRdb reprocessed the public reads (quality trimming at Q25 with fastp, clone calling with MiXCR) and kept in-frame beta chains. CDR3 protein sequences are deduplicated, and each keeps its most common genes and DNA. These V and J calls derive from TCRdb rather than the authors' analysis. The sample includes about 320,000 distinct CDR3 sequences, with around 4.4% observed a single time. Of the sample, roughly 21% is held by the ten largest clones.

What the work shows at the level of the full study, not this receptor alone: A small share of clonotypes occurred in both CD4 and CD8 compartments, likely arising from convergent recombination. Because only two donors were included in the study, the extent to which the findings can be generalized is limited. Computational filtering was required because FACS-sorted repertoires could contain abundant contaminating clonotypes from the bulk population. Most clones expanded after primary vaccination (96% of CD4 and roughly 88% of CD8) were re-detected after the booster, suggesting that broad memory maintenance occurred. Compared with the primary T-cell response, the secondary T-cell response was faster but weaker, reaching its peak on day 5 rather than on day 15.

This clonotype was sampled from a man aged 18-30 years who received the YFV17D yellow fever vaccine. Recombination linked TRBV20-1 to TRBJ1-2, and perhaps TRBD1 as D gene, on 5 matching bases. This specimen consisted of PBMCs, obtained 15 days after the yellow fever booster vaccination. The CDR3 corresponds to CSARGTTGYGYTF. The DNA sequence reads TGCAGTGCTCGCGGGACGACTGGCTATGGCTACACCTTC.